The source of this TCR beta chain is a study of cytomegalovirus exposure and HLA in healthy donors. About the study: The roughly 130 validation repertoires used the same platform as the roughly 700 first-cohort repertoires (as reported by a later analysis). Points from the study as a whole: Researchers counted over 150 TCR beta chains as cytomegalovirus-associated. A few CMV-associated chains were confirmed in vitro to be specific for CMV antigens. The tendency of first-cohort TCR clusters to co-occur in the roughly 110 validation repertoires was the finding of a later analysis.

Germline values: CDR1 MNHNS, CDR2 SASEGT. The CDR3 runs 14 residues. V shed 3 bases, J shed 5 bases, and the junction held 3 bases outside the gene matches. TCRdb's table, derived via immunoSEQ multiplex PCR, lists solely in-frame clones and lacks some. This table holds some 150,000 clones, 85% to 90% found once. Turning to this clone: Its target is not known.

Material: PBMCs. The TCR comes from a woman between 18 and 30 years old in good health and CMV-seropositive. J is TRBJ1-2 and V is TRBV6-1; TRBD1 matches 10 bases. The DNA for the CDR3 is TGTGCCAGCAGTGAGGGACAGGGGATTTATGGCTACACCTTC. Amino acid sequence: CASSEGQGIYGYTF.